This note documents a single T cell receptor beta chain sequence. Its antigen is not known. This sample is drawn from a study of post-analysis software for immune sequencing data. Study-level findings and limits: Roughly five TRBV segments were more frequent in patients than controls; TRBV5-6, TRBV5-1 and TRBV20-1 belonged to this group. Clustering by F measure revealed strong co-clustering among samples prepared together in one batch. Normalized Chao1 diversity was significantly reduced in patients versus controls.

Germline V gene data show CDR1 as MNHEY and CDR2 as SVGEGT. There are 14 residues in the CDR3. Each TCR beta cDNA library carried unique molecular identifiers. MiXCR, run by TCRdb on the PCR reads, gives a single entry per CDR3 protein. The sample consists of about 810,000 distinct CDR3 sequences, about 50% of them appearing once. The receptor was derived from a girl under 18 with multiple sclerosis. The chain joins TRBV6-2 or TRBV6-3 to TRBJ2-4; D may be TRBD1 or TRBD2 (7 bases each). The J call may be in error: the DNA end matches TRBJ2-7 better. Material for sequencing was blood. CDR3 in DNA: TGTGCCAGCAGACCCAGGGGGGAGGGCCCCGAGCAGTACTTC. Its protein is CASRPRGEGPEQYF.